These 14 T cell receptor beta chains were sequenced from one sample in a study of blood T cells in healthy people across ages (dated by TCRdb to between 2014 and 2016). Receptor libraries were prepared by 5' RACE. Instrument used: Illumina HiSeq 2500. The second PCR ran for about 6 to 11 cycles and used a J-beta primer mix along with a sample-barcoded 5' primer. Starting from the raw public reads, TCRdb applied fastp trimming at Q25, assembled clones with MiXCR and retained in-frame beta chains. Rows are unified per CDR3 protein, each entry keeping the most common DNA and genes. The sample has over 1,300,000 distinct CDR3 sequences on record, approximately 59% of them singletons. Approximately 7% of the sample goes to the ten largest clones. What was sequenced was blood. The receptor source for this set is a man aged 18 to 30 in good health.

The chain is built from TRBV6-6 and TRBJ2-4, with 9 bases identical to TRBD1. Losses at the gene ends were 4 bases for V and 13 bases for J; bases not matched to a gene: 11. CDR1 and CDR2 (germline): MNHNY, SVGAGI (reference sequence). This CDR3 comprises 14 residues. The CDR3 nucleotides are TGTGCCAGCAGTTCCGGACAGGGGTTGTATGAGCAGTACTTC. This codes for CASSSGQGLYEQYF.

The chain recombines TRBV12-3 or TRBV12-4 with TRBJ2-5; possible D gene TRBD1, 6 bases. V was trimmed by 7 bases and J by 3 bases, leaving 18 bases between them. The CDR3 sequence is 15 residues long. Here the CDR3 reads CASTLSGTSKETQYF. Here the CDR3 DNA reads TGTGCCAGCACCCTTTCCGGGACATCCAAAGAGACCCAGTACTTC.

The chain uses TRBV4-1 and TRBJ2-3, with D unresolved. Germline CDR1 is MGHRA and CDR2 is YSYEKL. The V end lost 3 bases, the J end lost 2 bases, and 9 bases lay between the germline ends. The CDR3 extends over 14 amino acids. The CDR3 region is CASSQLLPTDTQYF. The CDR3 nucleotides are TGCGCCAGCAGCCAGTTACTACCCACAGATACGCAGTATTTT.

The chain links TRBV27 to TRBJ2-2; a possible D gene is TRBD1 (5 bases). Germline V gives CDR1 MNHEY, CDR2 SMNVEV (reference sequence). The CDR3 contains 15 residues. Trimming pared 0 bases from V and 7 bases from J, leaving 12 bases between. CDR3 nucleotide sequence: TGTGCCAGCAGTTTATCGCCCAACAGGCGCGGGGAGCTGTTTTTT. This encodes CASSLSPNRRGELFF.

The chain has TRBV15 and TRBJ1-2; 10 bases match TRBD1. The J segment lost 7 bases and the V segment lost 8 bases, leaving 4 bases of the junction unmatched. This CDR3 contains 12 residues. The germline gives CDR1 LNHNV, CDR2 YYDKDF (reference sequence). CDR3 in DNA: TGTGCCACCCCGACAGGGGGCCTTGGCTACACCTTC. Residues: CATPTGGLGYTF.

The chain links TRBV4-2 to TRBJ2-3, with D hard to call. The V end lost 0 bases, the J end lost 6 bases, and 13 bases lay between the germline ends. From germline, CDR1 is LGHNA and CDR2 YNFKEQ. This CDR3 is 15 amino acids long. CDR3 protein: CASSQDGFSRDTQYF. For the CDR3, the DNA is TGTGCCAGCAGCCAAGATGGGTTTAGTCGGGATACGCAGTATTTT.

The CDR3 coding sequence is TGTGCCAGCAGCGTAGGGGGTTGGCAAGAGACCCAGTACTTC. Protein product: CASSVGGWQETQYF. This chain links TRBV9 with TRBJ2-5, with D uncertain. Germline CDR1 is SGDLS and CDR2 is YYNGEE. Trimming pared 0 bases from V and 2 bases from J, leaving 8 bases between. The CDR3 length is 14 residues.

The rearrangement joins TRBV9 to TRBJ2-5; D gene unclear. The V and J ends lost 0 bases and 1 base respectively, with 7 bases between them. Germline CDR1 reads SGDLS; CDR2 reads YYNGEE. There are 14 residues in the CDR3. CDR3 loop: CASSVVGAQETQYF. As DNA, the CDR3 is TGTGCCAGCAGCGTAGTTGGAGCCCAAGAGACCCAGTACTTC. The full variable domain, in which reference TRBV9 and TRBJ2-5 provide the parts outside the CDR3, is DSGVTQTPKHLITATGQRVTLRCSPRSGDLSVYWYQQSLDQGLQFLIQYYNGEERAKGNILERFSAQQFPDLHSELNLSSLELGDSALYFCASSVVGAQETQYFGPGTRLLVL.

This clonotype was observed a handful of times. The chain combines TRBV7-9 with TRBJ2-3; D ambiguous. CDR1 is SEHNR and CDR2 is FQNEAQ in the germline V gene (reference sequence). Trimming removed 1 base from V and 0 bases from J, with 17 bases in between. CDR3 length equals 18 residues. The chain's CDR3 is CASSLVARASTSTDTQYF. As DNA, the CDR3 is TGTGCCAGCAGCTTAGTAGCCCGAGCTTCCACTAGCACAGATACGCAGTATTTT.

In its sample, this clonotype was seen a few times. The rearrangement uses TRBV6-2 or TRBV6-3 and TRBJ2-3; D uncertain. V lost 6 bases to trimming and J lost 3 bases, with 13 bases between them. In germline, CDR1 is MNHEY, CDR2 SVGEGT. This CDR3 spans 14 amino acids. As DNA, the CDR3 is TGTGCCAGCAGCCGCTATCAAGTAACAGATACGCAGTATTTT. Amino acid sequence: CASSRYQVTDTQYF.

The rearrangement uses TRBV28 and TRBJ1-1; the D is unclear. The V gene's germline CDR1 is MDHEN and CDR2 SYDVKM. The CDR3 is made up of 13 amino acids. Trimming left V 3 bases short and J 4 bases short, with 9 bases between. The CDR3 nucleotides read TGTGCCAGCAGTTTCCGACCAGGCACTGAAGCTTTCTTT. Translating gives CASSFRPGTEAFF.

The V gene is TRBV20-1, the J gene TRBJ2-1, with no clear D. The CDR3 length is 14 residues. The germline V gene has CDR1 DFQATT and CDR2 SNEGSKA (reference sequence). V was clipped by 0 bases and J by 7 bases, with 13 bases between them. The CDR3 DNA reads TGCAGTGCTAGAGATCCGACGGCGACTAATGAGCAGTTCTTC. It translates to CSARDPTATNEQFF.

The chain recombines TRBV28 with TRBJ2-4, with 10 bases matching TRBD2. This CDR3 spans 16 amino acids. J gave up 0 bases and V 7 bases, and 6 bases lay outside the gene matches. The V gene's germline CDR1 is MDHEN and CDR2 SYDVKM. The CDR3 DNA reads TGTGCCAGCACGCTAGCGGGGGATACAGCCAAAAACATTCAGTACTTC. Its translation is CASTLAGDTAKNIQYF.

This sequence joins TRBV27 and TRBJ2-3; D is ambiguous. CDR1 is MNHEY, CDR2 SMNVEV, per germline (reference sequence). The CDR3 has 11 amino acids. The ends were cut back, 8 bases at V and 6 bases at J, with 9 bases in the middle. The CDR3 loop reads CASAVRDTQYF. The CDR3 DNA sequence: TGTGCCAGCGCCGTGAGGGATACGCAGTATTTT.